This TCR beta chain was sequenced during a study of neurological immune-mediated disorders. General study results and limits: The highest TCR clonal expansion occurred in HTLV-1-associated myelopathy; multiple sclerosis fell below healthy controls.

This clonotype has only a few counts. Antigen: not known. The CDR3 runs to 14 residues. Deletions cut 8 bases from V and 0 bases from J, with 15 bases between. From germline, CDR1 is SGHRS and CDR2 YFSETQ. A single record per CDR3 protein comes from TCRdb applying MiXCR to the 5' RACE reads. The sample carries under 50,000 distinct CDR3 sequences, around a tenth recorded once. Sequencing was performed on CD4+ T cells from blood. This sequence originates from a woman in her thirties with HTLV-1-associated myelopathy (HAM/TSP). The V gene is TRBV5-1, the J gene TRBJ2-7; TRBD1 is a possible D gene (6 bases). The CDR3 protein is CASKMTGDSYEQYF. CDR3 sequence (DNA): TGCGCCAGTAAAATGACAGGAGACTCCTACGAGCAGTACTTC.